The 9 T cell receptor beta chains in this list originate from one sample, sequenced in a study of OX40 agonist ivuxolimab in advanced cancers. Sequencing used immunoSEQ multiplex PCR; TCRdb keeps in-frame clones, though not all of them. This repertoire shows 60,000 to 75,000 clones, about 91% found once; its top ten account for 13%. Sequences were derived from CD4+ or CD8+ T cells sorted from blood, sampled in a trial of the OX40 agonist ivuxolimab. The receptors stem from an adult with an advanced solid tumor such as melanoma, head and neck, liver or kidney cancer.

The table lists this clone with a count of one. The rearrangement links TRBV7-6 to TRBJ2-1; D may be TRBD1 (5 bases). The length of the CDR3 is 14 residues. Germline-derived CDR1 and CDR2 are SGHVS and FNYEAQ. V lost 4 bases and J lost 7, with 14 bases in between. CDR3 in amino acids: CASSSGQGVNEQFF. CDR3 nucleotide sequence: TGTGCCAGCAGCTCCGGCCAGGGTGTTAATGAGCAGTTCTTC.

The genes are TRBV9 and TRBJ1-2; D is unresolved. V lost 4 bases and J lost 2, with 12 bases in between. The CDR3 spans 14 residues. The germline V gene has CDR1 SGDLS and CDR2 YYNGEE. The CDR3 sequence is CASSSPTANYGYTF. CDR3 nucleotide sequence: TGTGCCAGCAGCTCCCCGACCGCCAACTATGGCTACACCTTC.

The chain carries TRBV13 and TRBJ2-7, with D possibly being TRBD2 (5 bases). V dropped 8 bases and J dropped 6 bases, with 8 bases sitting between them. This CDR3 contains 10 residues. From germline, CDR1 is PRHDT and CDR2 FYEKMQ (reference sequence). CDR3 sequence reads: CASSGGEQYF. The CDR3, as DNA: TGTGCCAGCTCCGGAGGCGAGCAGTACTTC.

This CDR3 reads CASSGGGGSFMNTEAFF. The CDR3 region has the DNA TGTGCCAGCAGTGGGGGGGGCGGAAGCTTTATGAACACTGAAGCTTTCTTT. V is TRBV2 and J is TRBJ1-1; D is perhaps TRBD1 (6 bases). Germline-derived CDR1 and CDR2 are SNHLY and FYNNEI. The CDR3 sequence is 17 residues long. V dropped 4 bases and J dropped 0 bases, with 18 bases sitting between them.

V is TRBV5-6 and J is TRBJ2-5; no clear D. The CDR3 consists of 14 residues. The germline V and J ends were trimmed by 0 bases and 3 bases, with 9 bases remaining between them. Germline V lookup: CDR1 SGHDT, CDR2 YYEEEE. In DNA, the CDR3 is TGTGCCAGCAGCTTGGTAGGCGGTAAAGAGACCCAGTACTTC. This codes for CASSLVGGKETQYF.

The CDR3 coding sequence is TGCAGCGGTGAGGTTGATAAGGGTACAGATACGCAGTATTTT. This gives the protein CSGEVDKGTDTQYF. The chain carries TRBV29-1 and TRBJ2-3; no clear D. CDR3 length: 14 residues. Germline CDR1 and CDR2: SQVTM and ANQGSEA. Trimming took 7 bases from V and 3 from J, leaving 17 bases between them.

The genes are TRBV4-1 and TRBJ1-5, with TRBD1 as a possible D gene (5 bases). The V end was cut by 1 base, the J end by 2 bases, with 15 bases between. The CDR3 is 17 residues long. The V gene's germline CDR1 is MGHRA and CDR2 YSYEKL. CDR3 amino acids: CASSQALPAGRNQPQHF. CDR3 nucleotide sequence: TGCGCCAGCAGCCAAGCTCTCCCCGCAGGGCGCAATCAGCCCCAGCATTTT.

The rearrangement uses TRBV11-3 and TRBJ2-1, with D possibly being TRBD2 (6 bases). The length of the CDR3 is 14 residues. Germline V lookup: CDR1 SGHNT, CDR2 YENEEA. The V end lost 2 bases, the J end lost 2 bases, and 7 bases lay between the germline ends. This chain's CDR3 is CASSLSGPYNEQFF. In DNA, the CDR3 is TGTGCCAGCAGCTTAAGCGGGCCCTACAATGAGCAGTTCTTC.

V usage is TRBV7-9 and J usage is TRBJ1-1; D ambiguous. CDR1 and CDR2 (germline): SEHNR, FQNEAQ (reference sequence). Trimming shortened V by 7 bases and J by 1 base, and 10 bases separated the two germline ends. This CDR3 has 13 residues. CDR3 nucleotides: TGTGCCAGCACCCTACTGGGGAACACTGAAGCTTTCTTT. Protein sequence: CASTLLGNTEAFF.